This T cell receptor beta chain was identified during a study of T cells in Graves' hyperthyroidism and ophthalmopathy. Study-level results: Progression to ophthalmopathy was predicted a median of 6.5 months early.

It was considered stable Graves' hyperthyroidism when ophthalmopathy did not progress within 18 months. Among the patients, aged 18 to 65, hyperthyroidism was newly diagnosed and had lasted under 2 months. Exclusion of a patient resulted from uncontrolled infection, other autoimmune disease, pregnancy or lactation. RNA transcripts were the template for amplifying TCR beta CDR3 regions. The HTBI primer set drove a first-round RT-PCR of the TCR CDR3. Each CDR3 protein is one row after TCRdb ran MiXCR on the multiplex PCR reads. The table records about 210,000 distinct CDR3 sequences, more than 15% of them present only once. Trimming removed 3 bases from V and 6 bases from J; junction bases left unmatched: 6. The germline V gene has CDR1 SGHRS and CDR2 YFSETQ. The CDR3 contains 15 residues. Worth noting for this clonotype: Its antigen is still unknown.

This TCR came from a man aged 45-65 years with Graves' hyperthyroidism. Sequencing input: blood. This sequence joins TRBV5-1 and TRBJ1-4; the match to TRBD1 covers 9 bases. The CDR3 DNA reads TGCGCCAGCAGCTGGGACAGGGAGGGGGATGAAAAACTGTTTTTT. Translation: CASSWDREGDEKLFF.